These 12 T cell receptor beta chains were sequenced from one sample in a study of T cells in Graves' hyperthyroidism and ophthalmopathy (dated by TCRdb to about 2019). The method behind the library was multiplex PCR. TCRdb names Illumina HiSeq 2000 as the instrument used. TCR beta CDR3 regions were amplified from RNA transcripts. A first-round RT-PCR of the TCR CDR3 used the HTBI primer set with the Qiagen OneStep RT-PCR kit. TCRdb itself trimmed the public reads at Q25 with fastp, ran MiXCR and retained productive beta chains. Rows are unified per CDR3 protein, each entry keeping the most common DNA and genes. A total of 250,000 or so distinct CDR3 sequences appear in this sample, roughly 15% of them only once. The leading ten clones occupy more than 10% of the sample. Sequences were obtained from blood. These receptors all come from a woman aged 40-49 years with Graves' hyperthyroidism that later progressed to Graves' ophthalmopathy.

In DNA, the CDR3 is TGTGCCAGCAGCTTAGGAAACCCCTACGAGCAGTACTTC. As protein: CASSLGNPYEQYF. The rearrangement uses TRBV7-9 and TRBJ2-7; no clear D gene. V was cut by 1 base and J by 2 bases, with 6 bases left in between. Germline lookup yields CDR1 SEHNR and CDR2 FQNEAQ (reference sequence). This CDR3 has 13 amino acids.

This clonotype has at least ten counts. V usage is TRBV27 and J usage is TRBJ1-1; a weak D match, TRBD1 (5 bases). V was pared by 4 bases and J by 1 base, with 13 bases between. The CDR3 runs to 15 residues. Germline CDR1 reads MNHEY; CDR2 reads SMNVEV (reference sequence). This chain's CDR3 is CASSSAGAGNTEAFF. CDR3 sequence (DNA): TGTGCCAGCAGTTCCGCCGGGGCGGGGAACACTGAAGCTTTCTTT.

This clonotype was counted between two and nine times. The DNA for the CDR3 is TGTGCCAGTAATAGAGGGACAGGTACTGGGGCCAACGTCCTGACTTTC. Amino acids: CASNRGTGTGANVLTF. The chain uses TRBV19 and TRBJ2-6; 8 bases agree with TRBD1. The CDR3 spans 16 residues. The V gene's germline CDR1 is LNHDA and CDR2 SQIVND (reference sequence). J was trimmed by 2 bases and V by 7 bases; bases with no gene match: 7.

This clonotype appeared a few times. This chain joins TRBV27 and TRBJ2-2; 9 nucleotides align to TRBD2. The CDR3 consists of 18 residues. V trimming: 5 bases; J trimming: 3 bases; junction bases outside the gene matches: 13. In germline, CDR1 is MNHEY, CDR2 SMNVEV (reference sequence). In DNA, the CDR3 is TGTGCCAGCAGTCGGCTAAAACTAGCGGGTCGAGACACCGGGGAGCTGTTTTTT. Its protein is CASSRLKLAGRDTGELFF.

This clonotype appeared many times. The DNA for the CDR3 is TGTGCCAGCAGCTTAGTGCGGTCAGATACGCAGTATTTT. It specifies CASSLVRSDTQYF. The chain has TRBV7-8 and TRBJ2-3; D unclear. Germline V gene lookup returns CDR1 SGHVS and CDR2 FQNEAQ. With 1 base removed from V and 4 bases from J, the gap between germline ends came to 6 bases. This CDR3 has 13 amino acids. Full variable domain (outside the CDR3, taken from reference TRBV7-8 and TRBJ2-3): GAGVSQSPRYKVAKRGQDVALRCDPISGHVSLFWYQQALGQGPEFLTYFQNEAQLDKSGLPSDRFFAERPEGSVSTLKIQRTQQEDSAVYLCASSLVRSDTQYFGPGTRLTVL.

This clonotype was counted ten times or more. This CDR3 is CASSRPGAGTGELFF. The CDR3 DNA is TGTGCCAGCAGCAGACCTGGTGCGGGCACCGGGGAGCTGTTTTTT. The gene calls are TRBV7-2 and TRBJ2-2, with a possible D match to TRBD2 (5 bases). Trimming removed 5 bases at V and 4 bases at J, with 14 bases between. This CDR3 contains 15 residues. Germline CDR1 SGHTA, CDR2 FQGNSA.

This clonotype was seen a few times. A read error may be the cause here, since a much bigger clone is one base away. The CDR3 DNA reads TGTGCCTTCATAGGGTACGGAGGTTCACCCCTCCACTTT. Its translation is CAFIGYGGSPLHF. The J gene is TRBJ1-6, the V gene TRBV30; D unresolved. The V gene's germline CDR1 is GTSNPN and CDR2 SVGIG (reference sequence). V gave up 7 bases and J gave up 9 bases, with 16 bases separating them. The CDR3 is made up of 13 amino acids.

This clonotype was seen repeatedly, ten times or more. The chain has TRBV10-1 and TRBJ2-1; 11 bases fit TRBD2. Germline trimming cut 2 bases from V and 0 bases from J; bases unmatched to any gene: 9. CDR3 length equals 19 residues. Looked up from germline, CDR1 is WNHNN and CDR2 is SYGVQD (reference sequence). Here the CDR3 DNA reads TGCGCCAGCAGTGAGGCGGGGGCTAGCGGGAGGAGCTCCTACAATGAGCAGTTCTTC. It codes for CASSEAGASGRSSYNEQFF.

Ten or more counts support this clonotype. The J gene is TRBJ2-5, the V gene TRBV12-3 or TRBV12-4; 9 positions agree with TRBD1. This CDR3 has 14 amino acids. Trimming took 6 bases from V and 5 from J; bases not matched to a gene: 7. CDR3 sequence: CASSPVGTGETQYF. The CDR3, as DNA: TGTGCCAGCAGCCCAGTCGGGACAGGGGAGACCCAGTACTTC.

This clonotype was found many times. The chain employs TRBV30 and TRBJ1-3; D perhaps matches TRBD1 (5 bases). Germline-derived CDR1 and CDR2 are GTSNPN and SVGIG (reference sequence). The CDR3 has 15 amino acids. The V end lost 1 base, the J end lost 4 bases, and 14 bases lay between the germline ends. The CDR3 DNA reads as TGTGCCTGGAGTGGGGGCGCCGTCCAAGGAAACACCATATATTTT. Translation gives CAWSGGAVQGNTIYF.

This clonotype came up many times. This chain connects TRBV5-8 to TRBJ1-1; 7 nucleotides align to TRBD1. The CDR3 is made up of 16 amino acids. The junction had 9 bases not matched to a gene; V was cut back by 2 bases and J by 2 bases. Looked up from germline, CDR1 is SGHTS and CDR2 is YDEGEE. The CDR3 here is CASSFGQAIKNTEAFF. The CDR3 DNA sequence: TGTGCCAGCAGCTTTGGACAGGCAATTAAAAACACTGAAGCTTTCTTT.

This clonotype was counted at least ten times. As DNA, the CDR3 is TGTGCCAGCGGATTACCACAGGAAAAACTGTTTTTT. Translating it yields CASGLPQEKLFF. This chain connects TRBV12-3 or TRBV12-4 to TRBJ1-4; D not resolved. CDR3 length: 12 amino acids. The V end lost 8 bases, the J end lost 8 bases, and 12 bases lay between the germline ends.